These 4 T cell receptor beta chains share one sample of origin, sequenced in a study of cytomegalovirus exposure and HLA in healthy donors. 13 Jbeta primers and 60 Vbeta primers were used for the PCR. Data came from immunoSEQ multiplex PCR; TCRdb stores just in-frame clones and leaves some out. The table shows approximately 140,000 clones, with approximately 73% occurring only once. The specimen was PBMCs. Receptors were obtained from a woman between 40 and 50 years old in good health and CMV-seronegative.

The rearrangement links TRBV10-3 to TRBJ2-5, with 7 bases lining up with TRBD2. The germline V gene has CDR1 ENHRY and CDR2 SYGVKD. The CDR3 has 16 residues. Germline trimming cut 8 bases from V and 1 base from J; bases unmatched to any gene: 13. The CDR3 is CAIGSLNGGGQETQYF. Here the CDR3 DNA reads TGTGCCATCGGGTCTTTAAACGGCGGGGGCCAAGAGACCCAGTACTTC.

The V call is TRBV6-5, the J call TRBJ2-1, with 10 bases matching TRBD2. In germline, CDR1 is MNHEY, CDR2 SVGAGI. The CDR3 is 15 residues long. V trimming: 5 bases; J trimming: 1 base; junction bases outside the gene matches: 2. CDR3 in amino acids: CASSRAGGSYNEQFF. The CDR3 coding sequence is TGTGCCAGCAGTAGAGCGGGGGGGTCCTACAATGAGCAGTTCTTC.

The chain is built from TRBV5-4 and TRBJ2-2; D is ambiguous. The CDR3 totals 18 residues. The germline V gene has CDR1 SGHNT and CDR2 YYREEE (reference sequence). V gave up 0 bases and J gave up 1 base, with 16 bases separating them. CDR3 in DNA: TGTGCCAGCAGCTTGGGGCCAAATGTTGCAGTGAACACCGGGGAGCTGTTTTTT. Amino acids: CASSLGPNVAVNTGELFF.

This clone has just a few counts. This chain links TRBV5-4 with TRBJ2-4; 7 bases match TRBD1. This CDR3 comprises 14 residues. Germline lookup yields CDR1 SGHNT and CDR2 YYREEE (reference sequence). Trimming cost V 0 bases and J 7 bases; bases outside gene matches: 4. CDR3 in amino acids: CASSLGGGRNIQYF. CDR3 nucleotides: TGTGCCAGCAGCTTGGGAGGGGGCCGGAACATTCAGTACTTC.